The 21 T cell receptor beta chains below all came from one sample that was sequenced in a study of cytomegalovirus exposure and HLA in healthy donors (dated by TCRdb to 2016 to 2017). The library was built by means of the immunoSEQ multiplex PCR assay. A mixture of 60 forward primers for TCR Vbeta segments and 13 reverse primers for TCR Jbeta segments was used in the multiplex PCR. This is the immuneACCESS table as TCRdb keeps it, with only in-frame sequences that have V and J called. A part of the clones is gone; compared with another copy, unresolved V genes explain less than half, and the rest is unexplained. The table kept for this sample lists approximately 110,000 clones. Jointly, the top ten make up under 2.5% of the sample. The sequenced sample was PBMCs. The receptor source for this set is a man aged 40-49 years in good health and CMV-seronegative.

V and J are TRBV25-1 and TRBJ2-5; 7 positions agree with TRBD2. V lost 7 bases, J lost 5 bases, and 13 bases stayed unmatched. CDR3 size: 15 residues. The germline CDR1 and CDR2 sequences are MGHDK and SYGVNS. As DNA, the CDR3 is TGTGCCAGCACCCTGTCGACATGGGGGGGGGAGACCCAGTACTTC. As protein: CASTLSTWGGETQYF. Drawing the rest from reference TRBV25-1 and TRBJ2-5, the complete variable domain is EADIYQTPRYLVIGTGKKITLECSQTMGHDKMYWYQQDPGMELHLIHYSYGVNSTEKGDLSSESTVSRIRTEHFPLTLESARPSHTSQYLCASTLSTWGGETQYFGPGTRLLVL.

Here the CDR3 DNA reads TGTGCCAGTAGTATAGATCCTTGGGCCTATGGCTACACCTTC. Encoded protein: CASSIDPWAYGYTF. The chain carries TRBV19 and TRBJ1-2; D not certain. The ends were cut back, 0 bases at V and 4 bases at J, with 9 bases in the middle. Germline V gives CDR1 LNHDA, CDR2 SQIVND (reference sequence). CDR3 length equals 14 residues.

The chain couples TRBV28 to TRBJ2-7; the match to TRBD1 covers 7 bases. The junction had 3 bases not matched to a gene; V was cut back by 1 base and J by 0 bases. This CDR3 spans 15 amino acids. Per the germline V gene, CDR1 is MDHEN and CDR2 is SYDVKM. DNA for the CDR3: TGTGCCAGCAGTTTATCCCGGACAGGCTCCTACGAGCAGTACTTC. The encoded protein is CASSLSRTGSYEQYF.

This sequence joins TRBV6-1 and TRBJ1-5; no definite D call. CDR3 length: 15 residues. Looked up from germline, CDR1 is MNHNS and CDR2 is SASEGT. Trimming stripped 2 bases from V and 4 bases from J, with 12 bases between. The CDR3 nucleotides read TGTGCCAGCAGTGAAAATCCCGAGGCAAATCAGCCCCAGCATTTT. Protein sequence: CASSENPEANQPQHF.

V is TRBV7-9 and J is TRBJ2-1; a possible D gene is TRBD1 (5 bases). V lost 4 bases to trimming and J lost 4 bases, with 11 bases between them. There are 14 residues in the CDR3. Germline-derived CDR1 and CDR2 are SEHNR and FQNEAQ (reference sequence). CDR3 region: CASSSGSGYNEQFF. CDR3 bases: TGTGCCAGCAGCTCGGGCTCAGGGTACAATGAGCAGTTCTTC.

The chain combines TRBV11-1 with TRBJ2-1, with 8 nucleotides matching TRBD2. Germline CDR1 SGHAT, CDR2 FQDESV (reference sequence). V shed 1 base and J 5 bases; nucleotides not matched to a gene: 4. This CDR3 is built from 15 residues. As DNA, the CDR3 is TGTGCCAGCAGCTTAGAGTTAGCGGGAAACAATGAGCAGTTCTTC. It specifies CASSLELAGNNEQFF.

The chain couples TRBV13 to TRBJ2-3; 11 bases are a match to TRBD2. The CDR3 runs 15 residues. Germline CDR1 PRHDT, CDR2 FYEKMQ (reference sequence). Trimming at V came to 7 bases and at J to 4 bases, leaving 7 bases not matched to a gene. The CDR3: CASTTGTSGPDTQYF. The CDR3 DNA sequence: TGTGCCAGCACAACCGGGACTAGCGGCCCAGATACGCAGTATTTT.

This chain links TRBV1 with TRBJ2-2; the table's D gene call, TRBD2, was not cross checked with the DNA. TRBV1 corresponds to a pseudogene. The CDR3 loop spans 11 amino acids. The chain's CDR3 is CTSAGRGELFF. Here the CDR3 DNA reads TGCACCAGCGCCGGTCGGGGGGAGCTGTTTTTT.

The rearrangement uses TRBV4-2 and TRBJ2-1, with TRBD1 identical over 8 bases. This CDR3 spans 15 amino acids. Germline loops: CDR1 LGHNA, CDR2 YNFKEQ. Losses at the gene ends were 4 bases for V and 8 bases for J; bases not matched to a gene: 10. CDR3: CASSRLDRDGDEQFF. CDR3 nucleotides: TGTGCCAGCAGCCGGTTGGACAGGGATGGTGATGAGCAGTTCTTC.

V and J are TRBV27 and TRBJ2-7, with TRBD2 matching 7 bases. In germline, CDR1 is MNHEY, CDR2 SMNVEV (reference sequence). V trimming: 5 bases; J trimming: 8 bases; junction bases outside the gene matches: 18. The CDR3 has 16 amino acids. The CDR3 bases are TGTGCCAGCAGTCCCTCGGGGGGACCCAGCTACGCGAAGCAGTACTTC. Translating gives CASSPSGGPSYAKQYF.

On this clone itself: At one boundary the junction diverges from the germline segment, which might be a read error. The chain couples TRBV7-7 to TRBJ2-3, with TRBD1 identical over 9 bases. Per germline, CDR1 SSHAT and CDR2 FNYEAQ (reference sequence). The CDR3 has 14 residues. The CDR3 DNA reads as TGTGCTAGCAGCAGAACAGGGGGCATGAATACGCAGTATTTT. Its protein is CASSRTGGMNTQYF.

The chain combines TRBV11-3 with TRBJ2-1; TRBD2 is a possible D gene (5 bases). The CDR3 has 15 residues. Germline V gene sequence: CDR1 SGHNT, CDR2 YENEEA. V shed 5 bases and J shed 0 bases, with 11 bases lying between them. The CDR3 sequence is CASSPGLSSYNEQFF. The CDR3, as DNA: TGTGCCAGCAGCCCAGGACTGAGCTCCTACAATGAGCAGTTCTTC. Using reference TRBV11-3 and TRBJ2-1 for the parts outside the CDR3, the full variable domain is EAGVVQSPRYKIIEKKQPVAFWCNPISGHNTLYWYLQNLGQGPELLIRYENEEAVDDSQLPKDRFSAERLKGVDSTLKIQPAELGDSAVYLCASSPGLSSYNEQFFGPGTRLTVL.

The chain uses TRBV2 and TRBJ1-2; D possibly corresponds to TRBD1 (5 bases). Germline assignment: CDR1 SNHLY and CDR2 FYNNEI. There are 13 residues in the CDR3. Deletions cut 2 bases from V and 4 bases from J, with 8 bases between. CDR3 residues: CASSERQLYGYTF. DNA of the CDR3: TGTGCCAGCAGTGAAAGACAGCTCTATGGCTACACCTTC.

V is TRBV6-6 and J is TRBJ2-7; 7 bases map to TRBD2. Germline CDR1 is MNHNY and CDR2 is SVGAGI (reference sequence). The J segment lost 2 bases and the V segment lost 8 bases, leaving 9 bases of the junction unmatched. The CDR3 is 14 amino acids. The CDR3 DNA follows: TGTGCCAGCCGGGAACTAGCGCGAACCTACGAGCAGTACTTC. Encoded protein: CASRELARTYEQYF.

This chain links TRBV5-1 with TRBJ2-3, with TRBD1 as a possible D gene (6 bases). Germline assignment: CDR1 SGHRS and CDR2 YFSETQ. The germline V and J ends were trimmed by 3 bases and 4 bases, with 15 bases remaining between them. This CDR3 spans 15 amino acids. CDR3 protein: CASSSGQTGSDTQYF. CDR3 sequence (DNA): TGCGCCAGCAGCTCAGGACAGACTGGATCAGATACGCAGTATTTT.

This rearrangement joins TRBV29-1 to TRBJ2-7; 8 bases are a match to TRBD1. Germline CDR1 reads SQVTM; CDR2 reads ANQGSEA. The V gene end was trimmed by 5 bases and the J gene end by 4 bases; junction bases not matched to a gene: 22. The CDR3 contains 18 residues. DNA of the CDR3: TGCAGCGTTTCCCGGACCGCCCAGGGGGCTCAGCATTTTTACGAGCAGTACTTC. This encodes CSVSRTAQGAQHFYEQYF.

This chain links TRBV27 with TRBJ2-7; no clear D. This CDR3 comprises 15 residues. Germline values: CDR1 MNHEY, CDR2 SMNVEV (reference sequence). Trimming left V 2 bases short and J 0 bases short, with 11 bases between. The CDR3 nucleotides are TGTGCCAGCAGTTTAAGTAGCCTCCCCTCCTACGAGCAGTACTTC. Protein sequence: CASSLSSLPSYEQYF.

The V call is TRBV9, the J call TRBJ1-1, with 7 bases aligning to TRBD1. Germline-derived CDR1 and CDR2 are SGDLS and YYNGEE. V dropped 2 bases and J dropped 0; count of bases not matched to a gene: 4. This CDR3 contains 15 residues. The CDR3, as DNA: TGTGCCAGCAGCGTGGGAGACAGGGTGAACACTGAAGCTTTCTTT. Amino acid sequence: CASSVGDRVNTEAFF.

The CDR3 is CASSLAGINYEQYF. The CDR3 nucleotides are TGTGCCAGCAGCCTAGCGGGAATAAACTACGAGCAGTACTTC. The chain couples TRBV6-6 to TRBJ2-5, with TRBD2 matching over 9 bases. The J call is doubtful: the DNA matches TRBJ2-7 better. The CDR3 is made up of 14 amino acids. Per the germline V gene, CDR1 is MNHNY and CDR2 is SVGAGI (reference sequence).

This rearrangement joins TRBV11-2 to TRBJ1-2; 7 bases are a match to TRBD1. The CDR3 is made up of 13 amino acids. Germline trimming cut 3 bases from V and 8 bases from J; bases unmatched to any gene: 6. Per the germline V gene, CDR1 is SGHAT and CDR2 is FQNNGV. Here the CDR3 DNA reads TGTGCCAGCAGCTTGGAGGGGGCGGGAGGCTACACCTTC. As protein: CASSLEGAGGYTF. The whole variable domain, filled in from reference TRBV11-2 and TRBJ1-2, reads EAGVAQSPRYKIIEKRQSVAFWCNPISGHATLYWYQQILGQGPKLLIQFQNNGVVDDSQLPKDRFSAERLKGVDSTLKIQPAKLEDSAVYLCASSLEGAGGYTFGSGTRLTVV.

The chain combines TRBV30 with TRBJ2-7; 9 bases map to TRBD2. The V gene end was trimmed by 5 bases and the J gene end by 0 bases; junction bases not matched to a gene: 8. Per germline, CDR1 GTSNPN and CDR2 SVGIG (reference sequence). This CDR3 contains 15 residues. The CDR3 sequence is CAWGREGFYSYEQYF. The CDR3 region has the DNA TGTGCCTGGGGGCGGGAGGGATTTTACTCCTACGAGCAGTACTTC. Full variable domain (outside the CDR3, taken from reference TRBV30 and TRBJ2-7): SQTIHQWPATLVQPVGSPLSLECTVEGTSNPNLYWYRQAAGRGLQLLFYSVGIGQISSEVPQNLSASRPQDRQFILSSKKLLLSDSGFYLCAWGREGFYSYEQYFGPGTRLTVT.